This passage covers 8 T cell receptor beta chains from one sample sequenced in a study of cytomegalovirus exposure and HLA in healthy donors. Use of 60 Vbeta and 13 Jbeta primers characterized the PCR. Clones were sequenced by immunoSEQ multiplex PCR, and TCRdb holds only the in-frame ones, with some missing. Of roughly 140,000 clones in the sample, over 60% were seen once. Material for sequencing was PBMCs. Receptors originate from a male donor in good health and CMV-seronegative.

This clone was seen a few times. The chain couples TRBV19 to TRBJ1-2; the match to TRBD1 covers 9 bases. The CDR3 extends over 15 amino acids. V lost 1 base and J lost 8; bases outside the gene matches: 8. Germline V CDR1 and CDR2: LNHDA, SQIVND (reference sequence). In DNA form, the CDR3 reads TGTGCCAGTAGTATAGGGACAGGGGTAATTGACGGCTACACCTTC. Its translation: CASSIGTGVIDGYTF. The full variable domain, completed using reference TRBV19 and TRBJ1-2, is DGGITQSPKYLFRKEGQNVTLSCEQNLNHDAMYWYRQDPGQGLRLIYYSQIVNDFQKGDIAEGYSVSREKKESFPLTVTSAQKNPTAFYLCASSIGTGVIDGYTFGSGTRLTVV.

This clone was detected only a few times. This chain uses TRBV6-1 with TRBJ1-4; 10 nucleotides line up with TRBD1. The germline V gene has CDR1 MNHNS and CDR2 SASEGT. This CDR3 has 15 amino acids. V shed 1 base, J shed 7 bases, and the junction held 3 bases outside the gene matches. CDR3 in amino acids: CASSEGQGAGEKLFF. CDR3 nucleotides: TGTGCCAGCAGTGAAGGACAGGGGGCCGGTGAAAAACTGTTTTTT.

This chain joins TRBV2 and TRBJ1-6, with a tentative D call TRBD1 (5 bases). The CDR3 spans 14 residues. V shed 6 bases and J shed 2 bases, with 8 bases lying between them. CDR1 is SNHLY and CDR2 is FYNNEI in the germline V gene. CDR3 region: CASRQGTYNSPLHF. The CDR3 DNA reads as TGTGCCAGCAGGCAGGGAACCTATAATTCACCCCTCCACTTT.

CDR3 sequence: CASSPPERGAGYTF. In DNA form, the CDR3 reads TGTGCCAGCTCACCACCTGAACGGGGTGCTGGCTACACCTTC. The chain uses TRBV18 and TRBJ1-2; D gene uncertain. From germline, CDR1 is KGHSH and CDR2 LQKENI. Between the trimmed V and J ends, which lost 0 bases and 7 bases, there was a span of 12 bases. The CDR3 runs 14 residues.

This clone was seen a few times. The chain links TRBV4-2 to TRBJ2-3, with 7 nucleotides matching TRBD2. V dropped 6 bases and J dropped 1; count of bases not matched to a gene: 4. The germline V gene encodes CDR1 LGHNA and CDR2 YNFKEQ. There are 14 residues in the CDR3. The CDR3 sequence is CASSSTSGTDTQYF. The CDR3 DNA reads as TGTGCCAGCAGTTCCACTAGCGGCACAGATACGCAGTATTTT.

This CDR3 reads CASSPDSDEQFF. DNA of the CDR3: TGTGCCAGCAGCCCCGACTCTGATGAGCAGTTCTTC. The chain couples TRBV7-2 to TRBJ2-1; D gene ambiguous. The CDR3 is 12 residues long. Germline-derived CDR1 and CDR2 are SGHTA and FQGNSA. V shed 5 bases and J shed 8 bases, with 10 bases lying between them.

The chain has TRBV9 and TRBJ1-1; a possible D gene is TRBD1 (5 bases). Trimming shortened V by 0 bases and J by 3 bases, and 12 bases separated the two germline ends. The CDR3 extends over 15 amino acids. Germline CDR1 and CDR2: SGDLS and YYNGEE. The CDR3 coding sequence is TGTGCCAGCAGCGTAGCTCGGGGGTGGGACACTGAAGCTTTCTTT. It specifies CASSVARGWDTEAFF.

The CDR3 reads CASSYQGDQETQYF. In DNA, the CDR3 is TGCGCCAGCAGCTACCAGGGTGACCAAGAGACCCAGTACTTC. This chain connects TRBV5-1 to TRBJ2-5; D might be TRBD1 (5 bases). Trimming removed 3 bases at V and 0 bases at J, with 9 bases between. CDR3 length: 14 amino acids. Per the germline V gene, CDR1 is SGHRS and CDR2 is YFSETQ.